These 5 T cell receptor beta chains originate from one sample sequenced in a study of cytomegalovirus exposure and HLA in healthy donors. 13 Jbeta primers and 60 Vbeta primers were used for the PCR. Measured with immunoSEQ multiplex PCR; TCRdb has only the in-frame clones, and not every one. The data show 150,000 to 200,000 clones, about three quarters seen once. Material: PBMCs. Source of these receptors: a woman between 40 and 50 years old in good health and CMV-seronegative.

The chain has TRBV5-1 and TRBJ2-7; 11 bases map to TRBD2. CDR3 size: 16 residues. The V segment lost 4 bases and the J segment 6 bases; nucleotides outside the gene matches: 12. From germline, CDR1 is SGHRS and CDR2 YFSETQ. The CDR3 protein is CASSPTGLAGGAEQYV. CDR3 nucleotides: TGCGCCAGCAGCCCCACCGGGCTAGCGGGAGGAGCCGAGCAGTACGTC.

In this sample, this clone turned up a few times. J is TRBJ2-1 and V is TRBV30; 7 bases align to TRBD2. Germline CDR1 GTSNPN, CDR2 SVGIG (reference sequence). The CDR3 is 13 residues long. The trim removed 0 bases at V and 9 bases at J, leaving 5 bases unmatched. In DNA form, the CDR3 reads TGTGCCTGGAGTGTACTAGCGTTAGGTGAGCAGTTCTTC. This encodes CAWSVLALGEQFF. The full variable domain, completed using reference TRBV30 and TRBJ2-1, is SQTIHQWPATLVQPVGSPLSLECTVEGTSNPNLYWYRQAAGRGLQLLFYSVGIGQISSEVPQNLSASRPQDRQFILSSKKLLLSDSGFYLCAWSVLALGEQFFGPGTRLTVL.

The chain joins TRBV13 to TRBJ2-1; D is ambiguous. The CDR3 runs 17 residues. The germline CDR1 and CDR2 sequences are PRHDT and FYEKMQ (reference sequence). V shed 1 base and J shed 0 bases, with 13 bases lying between them. Here the CDR3 reads CASSLVGGRSSYNEQFF. DNA for the CDR3: TGTGCCAGCAGCTTAGTAGGCGGTAGAAGCTCCTACAATGAGCAGTTCTTC.

The J gene is TRBJ1-1, the V gene TRBV9; D unresolved. The V gene's germline CDR1 is SGDLS and CDR2 YYNGEE. V shed 0 bases and J shed 8 bases, with 14 bases lying between them. The CDR3 is made up of 14 amino acids. The CDR3 loop reads CASSVDSGPQEAFF. In nucleotides, the CDR3 is TGTGCCAGCAGCGTAGACAGCGGCCCTCAAGAAGCTTTCTTT.

The table lists this clone with a few counts. The V call is TRBV27, the J call TRBJ2-1; D remains unclear. Germline CDR1 MNHEY, CDR2 SMNVEV (reference sequence). The CDR3 has 14 amino acids. Trimming removed 6 bases at V and 7 bases at J, with 16 bases between. CDR3 residues: CASRRLIPGNEQFF. The CDR3 region has the DNA TGTGCCAGCAGACGATTAATCCCGGGTAATGAGCAGTTCTTC.